These T cell receptor beta chains were read from a single sample in a study of T cell repertoires in cytomegalovirus infection. The antigens for these receptors are not known. MiXCR, run by TCRdb on the reads, gives a single entry per CDR3 protein. There are about 110,000 distinct CDR3 sequences in the sample; about 28% occur only once, and around 80% lies in the top ten. The sequencing here drew on CD8+ T cells from cultured PBMCs, taken from culture after CMV antigen stimulation. The receptors here all came from a human donor in good health (CMV status not recorded). Some clones in this sample may be carry-over from other donors' samples. The CDR3 runs from the conserved cysteine through the conserved F or W. The D gene is left open where the match is weak. Expanded clones are given a class, and other clones once, few, many or no size at all.

TRBD1	14	few	TRBV28	TRBJ2-7	CASSLGTGEHEQYF	TGTGCCAGCAGCCTCGGGACAGGGGAGCACGAGCAGTACTTC
-	14	once	TRBV2	TRBJ2-5	CASSDWDAQETQYF	TGTGCCAGCAGCGATTGGGACGCTCAAGAGACCCAGTACTTC
TRBD2	18	-	TRBV19	TRBJ2-2	CASSIALAGGPDTGELFF	TGTGCCAGTAGTATAGCACTAGCGGGGGGGCCAGACACCGGGGAGCTGTTTTTT
-	14	many	TRBV6-1	TRBJ2-1	CASSDRAVNNEQFF	TGTGCCAGCAGTGACAGGGCGGTAAACAATGAGCAGTTCTTC
-	13	-	TRBV27	TRBJ2-7	CASSLSLTYEQYF	TGTGCCAGCAGTTTATCCCTAACCTACGAGCAGTACTTC
TRBD2	15	many	TRBV7-6	TRBJ2-1	CASRSGRGGGNEQFF	TGTGCCAGCAGATCAGGACGGGGGGGCGGGAATGAGCAGTTCTTC
-	14	-	TRBV12-3/TRBV12-4	TRBJ1-3	CASSLGTTGNTIYF	TGTGCCAGCAGTTTAGGGACAACCGGAAACACCATATATTTT
TRBD2	17	few	TRBV6-5	TRBJ2-2	CASSYSSGGAATGELFF	TGTGCCAGCAGTTACTCGAGCGGGGGCGCCGCCACCGGGGAGCTGTTTTTT
-	9	-	TRBV5-1	TRBJ1-2	CASSLEDTF	TGCGCCAGCAGCTTGGAGGACACCTTC
TRBD1	14	-	TRBV20-1	TRBJ2-7	CSAHDRGQSYEQYF	TGCAGTGCCCATGACAGGGGGCAGTCCTACGAGCAGTACTTC
-	12	-	TRBV7-8	TRBJ1-5	CASSFRGQPQHF	TGTGCCAGCAGCTTCCGTGGACAGCCCCAGCATTTT
-	15	few	TRBV6-5	TRBJ2-4	CASSYHVGGLDIQYF	TGTGCCAGCAGTTACCATGTTGGAGGCCTCGACATTCAGTACTTC
-	13	-	TRBV12-5	TRBJ2-3	CASGLVPTDTQYF	TGTGCTAGTGGTTTGGTCCCCACGGATACGCAGTATTTT
TRBD1	15	-	TRBV4-1	TRBJ1-1	CASSHRTGRNTEAFF	TGCGCCAGCAGCCATAGGACAGGGAGGAACACTGAAGCTTTCTTT
TRBD2	17	-	TRBV11-2	TRBJ2-3	CASSLVFAGGPEDTQYF	TGTGCCAGCAGCTTAGTATTCGCGGGGGGGCCTGAAGATACGCAGTATTTT
-	20	-	TRBV28	TRBJ2-1	CASSSLGEIGSYTPDNEQFF	TGTGCCAGCAGTTCCCTCGGGGAGATCGGTTCATACACACCAGACAATGAGCAGTTCTTC
TRBD1	16	-	TRBV3-1	TRBJ1-1	CASSQGTGSGNTEAFF	TGTGCCAGCAGCCAAGGGACAGGGTCTGGGAACACTGAAGCTTTCTTT
-	12	few	TRBV6-2/TRBV6-3	TRBJ1-2	CASSLPSGTNFF	TGTGCCAGCAGTTTACCCTCCGGGACCAATTTCTTC
-	12	many	TRBV7-2	TRBJ1-5	CASSSPGQPQHF	TGTGCCAGCAGCTCACCGGGTCAGCCCCAGCATTTT
-	14	-	TRBV12-3/TRBV12-4	TRBJ2-7	CASSLEGSLYEQYF	TGTGCCAGCAGTTTAGAGGGAAGTCTCTACGAGCAGTACTTC
-	13	-	TRBV19	TRBJ2-5	CATRDIQKETQYF	TGTGCCACCCGGGACATCCAAAAAGAGACCCAGTACTTC
-	13	-	TRBV2	TRBJ2-1	CASRPLPHNEQFF	TGTGCCAGCCGTCCCCTTCCCCACAATGAGCAGTTCTTC
TRBD1	15	-	TRBV4-1	TRBJ2-1	CASSLEPRTGNEQFF	TGCGCCAGCAGCCTAGAACCGCGGACAGGAAATGAGCAGTTCTTC
TRBD2	13	many	TRBV12-3/TRBV12-4	TRBJ2-3	CASSGGVMDTQYF	TGTGCCAGCAGCGGGGGGGTCATGGATACGCAGTATTTT
-	15	many	TRBV7-2	TRBJ2-7	CASSLALGRGHEQYF	TGTGCCAGCAGCTTAGCGCTGGGCAGGGGACACGAGCAGTACTTC
-	15	few	TRBV12-3/TRBV12-4	TRBJ2-7	CASSRERTYAYEQYF	TGTGCCAGCAGCCGAGAAAGGACTTATGCCTACGAGCAGTACTTC
-	15	-	TRBV28	TRBJ2-3	CASSLTDQGTDTQYF	TGTGCCAGCAGTTTGACCGACCAAGGCACAGATACGCAGTATTTT
-	16	many	TRBV7-8	TRBJ2-3	CASSRRGAVSTDTQYF	TGTGCCAGCAGCCGCCGAGGGGCAGTAAGCACAGATACGCAGTATTTT
-	13	many	TRBV28	TRBJ2-7	CASSPGETYEQYF	TGTGCCAGCAGTCCGGGGGAGACCTACGAGCAGTACTTC
TRBD1	18	-	TRBV27	TRBJ1-2	CASSPAGLTGALNYGYTF	TGTGCCAGCAGTCCGGCGGGGTTGACAGGGGCCCTTAACTATGGCTACACCTTC
-	16	-	TRBV11-1	TRBJ2-1	CASSLNPGAAYSEQFF	TGTGCCAGCAGCTTAAATCCCGGGGCGGCTTACAGTGAGCAGTTCTTC
TRBD2	24	-	TRBV7-6	TRBJ2-3	CASSLAGGLAGGVRTTEEVDTQYF	TGTGCCAGCAGCTTAGCGGGGGGACTAGCGGGGGGAGTGAGGACGACGGAAGAAGTGGATACGCAGTATTTT
-	16	-	TRBV28	TRBJ1-5	CASRAPGQNSNQPQHF	TGTGCCAGTCGGGCGCCGGGACAAAATAGCAATCAGCCCCAGCATTTT
-	11	few	TRBV20-1	TRBJ2-5	CSARDLGTQYF	TGCAGTGCTAGAGATTTAGGGACCCAGTACTTC
TRBD1	14	once	TRBV12-3/TRBV12-4	TRBJ1-5	CASSSGTGFQPQHF	TGTGCCAGCAGTTCAGGGACAGGGTTTCAGCCCCAGCATTTT
-	16	few	TRBV7-6	TRBJ2-5	CASSPSLMPGLETQYF	TGTGCCAGCAGCCCCTCTTTAATGCCGGGACTAGAGACCCAGTACTTC
TRBD1	14	-	TRBV5-4	TRBJ1-2	CASSFGQGLNGYTF	TGTGCCAGCAGCTTTGGACAGGGGCTGAATGGCTACACCTTC
-	15	-	TRBV12-3/TRBV12-4	TRBJ2-5	CASSPGPTSRETQYF	TGTGCCAGCAGCCCCGGGCCCACCTCCCGGGAGACCCAGTACTTC
-	12	-	TRBV10-3	TRBJ2-3	CAGGTSTDTQYF	TGTGCCGGGGGAACTAGCACAGATACGCAGTATTTT
-	14	once	TRBV6-5	TRBJ2-7	CASTPGTLSYEQYF	TGTGCCAGCACCCCCGGGACCTTGTCCTACGAGCAGTACTTC
-	14	few	TRBV5-4	TRBJ2-7	CASSLERASYEQYF	TGTGCCAGCAGCTTGGAAAGGGCCTCCTACGAGCAGTACTTC
-	13	many	TRBV7-9	TRBJ2-7	CASSSPYSYEQYF	TGTGCCAGCAGCTCACCTTACTCCTACGAGCAGTACTTC
-	14	few	TRBV5-1	TRBJ1-5	CASSYHRDHQPQHF	TGCGCCAGCAGCTATCACAGGGACCATCAGCCCCAGCATTTT
-	16	many	TRBV4-1	TRBJ1-1	CASSQPQGRKGTEAFF	TGCGCCAGCAGCCAACCACAGGGTCGAAAAGGAACTGAAGCTTTCTTT
-	14	-	TRBV2	TRBJ2-2	CASSDYWLTGELFF	TGTGCCAGCAGTGACTACTGGCTGACCGGGGAGCTGTTTTTT
TRBD2	15	-	TRBV5-6	TRBJ2-7	CASSLGVGGADEQYF	TGTGCCAGCAGCTTGGGGGTCGGGGGGGCCGACGAGCAGTACTTC
-	14	-	TRBV3-1	TRBJ1-1	CASSPNRMNTEAFF	TGTGCCAGCAGCCCGAACAGGATGAACACTGAAGCTTTCTTT
-	13	-	TRBV19	TRBJ1-1	CASTPRDGTEAFF	TGTGCCAGTACCCCACGGGACGGCACTGAAGCTTTCTTT
-	14	few	TRBV14	TRBJ2-7	CASSRSIDRNEQYF	TGTGCCAGCAGCCGGAGTATAGACAGGAACGAGCAGTACTTC
-	15	many	TRBV3-1	TRBJ2-4	CASSQDYGQGNIQYF	TGTGCCAGCAGCCAAGATTACGGGCAGGGAAACATTCAGTACTTC
-	16	-	TRBV19	TRBJ1-2	CASSIDLGAASDGYTF	TGTGCCAGTAGTATAGATCTAGGGGCCGCCTCAGATGGCTACACCTTC
-	13	many	TRBV11-2	TRBJ2-5	CASSLEWGAAQYF	TGTGCCAGCAGCTTAGAGTGGGGGGCGGCCCAGTACTTC